This TCR beta chain is from a study of blood T cell repertoires in COVID-19. This table comes from immunoSEQ multiplex PCR, and its TCRdb copy is limited to in-frame clones, with some not included. The sample includes roughly 38,000 clones, around 83% of them seen just once. The CDR3 is made up of 12 amino acids. CDR1 and CDR2 from the germline V gene are MNHEY and SVGAGI. Trimming shortened V by 6 bases and J by 8 bases, and 13 bases separated the two germline ends. Sequencing input: peripheral blood. V gene TRBV6-5 combines with J gene TRBJ1-2; tentative D call: TRBD1 (6 bases). The receptor comes from a man in his 70s with acute or convalescent COVID-19. The CDR3 loop is CASSRTGFGYTF. The CDR3 DNA reads TGTGCCAGCAGCCGAACAGGGTTCGGCTACACCTTC.